The T cell receptor beta chain under discussion was sequenced for a study of shared clonotypes between healthy human individuals. Study findings and constraints: As a rule, naive subsets had a larger estimated richness than memory subsets.

This clone was counted only a few times. Its antigen remains unknown. The study drew all its donors from Caucasian adults living in Nashville, Tennessee. The authors divided CD4+ cells into CD45RA+ naive and CD45RA-negative memory subsets. Per the germline V gene, CDR1 is SGHAT and CDR2 is FQNNGV. The CDR3 consists of 16 residues. Trimming removed 1 base at V and 2 bases at J, with 14 bases between. Profiled with immunoSEQ multiplex PCR; TCRdb holds only in-frame clones, not every one. The table records over a million clones, about 80% of them present only once. The J gene is TRBJ1-1, the V gene TRBV11-2; D possibly corresponds to TRBD1 (6 bases). Sequenced: memory CD4+ T cells from PBMCs. The subset here: CD45RA-negative fraction. The receptor's source is a man aged 18-30 years in good health. Some clones in this sample may be carry-over from other donors' samples. Here the CDR3 DNA reads TGTGCCAGCAGCTTAGTGGGTCCAGGGGCAAACACTGAAGCTTTCTTT. Its protein is CASSLVGPGANTEAFF.